This T cell receptor (beta chain) was found in a study of blood T cell repertoires in COVID-19. The wider study: The study drew acute and convalescent COVID-19 samples from the United States, Italy and Spain. T cells, B-cell-depleted T cells, or PBMCs provided the cDNA or gDNA that served as material.

Data came from immunoSEQ multiplex PCR; TCRdb stores just in-frame clones and leaves some out. The data contain about 190,000 clones, less than 90% of them seen just once; the ten biggest clones take up 3.2%. Each participant's cohort was designated according to participant-reported clinical history. CDR3 size: 15 residues. The germline gives CDR1 LNHDA, CDR2 SQIVND (reference sequence). V lost 9 bases, J lost 6 bases, and 21 bases lay in between. The sample comprised PBMCs or T cells enriched from blood (not recorded which). The receptor was derived from a woman between 25 and 40 years old who had been exposed to COVID-19. This chain links TRBV19 with TRBJ2-1, with D perhaps TRBD1 (5 bases). The CDR3 coding sequence is TGTGCCAGCATGACCAGGGTCTATGGGGTCAATGAGCAGTTCTTC. Translating gives CASMTRVYGVNEQFF. Combining the CDR3 with reference TRBV19 and TRBJ2-1 gives the whole variable domain DGGITQSPKYLFRKEGQNVTLSCEQNLNHDAMYWYRQDPGQGLRLIYYSQIVNDFQKGDIAEGYSVSREKKESFPLTVTSAQKNPTAFYLCASMTRVYGVNEQFFGPGTRLTVL.